This entry lists 24 T cell receptor beta chains sequenced from one sample in a study of cytomegalovirus exposure and HLA in healthy donors. A multiplex PCR was run with 60 Vbeta primers and 13 Jbeta primers. Assay used: immunoSEQ multiplex PCR; TCRdb lists only in-frame clones, some missing. The repertoire holds roughly 160,000 clones, with just under 80% as singletons. Material: PBMCs. The origin of the receptors is a man younger than 45 in good health and CMV-seronegative.

In DNA form, the CDR3 reads TGTGCCAGCAGCGTCCCGGGGGATAGCACAGATACGCAGTATTTT. Translating it yields CASSVPGDSTDTQYF. The V and J genes are TRBV9 and TRBJ2-3, with D maybe TRBD2 (6 bases). V was shortened by 2 bases and J by 0 bases, with 10 bases between the two germline ends. Germline CDR1 SGDLS, CDR2 YYNGEE. This CDR3 comprises 15 residues.

The chain combines TRBV15 with TRBJ2-5, with a tentative D call TRBD2 (5 bases). The germline gives CDR1 LNHNV, CDR2 YYDKDF (reference sequence). CDR3 length: 15 amino acids. V shed 0 bases and J shed 5 bases, with 13 bases lying between them. The CDR3 here is CATSREVRGSETQYF. The CDR3 nucleotides read TGTGCCACCAGCAGAGAAGTTCGGGGATCGGAGACCCAGTACTTC.

The chain links TRBV30 to TRBJ1-1, with D perhaps TRBD1 (6 bases). The CDR3 sequence is 13 residues long. Germline V gene sequence: CDR1 GTSNPN, CDR2 SVGIG (reference sequence). V gave up 3 bases and J gave up 0 bases, with 8 bases separating them. CDR3 nucleotides: TGTGCCTGGAGGGGACAATTGAACACTGAAGCTTTCTTT. It yields the protein CAWRGQLNTEAFF.

The chain employs TRBV28 and TRBJ1-2; unclear D gene. The CDR3 is made up of 13 amino acids. V was trimmed by 7 bases and J by 4 bases, leaving 13 bases between them. Germline assignment: CDR1 MDHEN and CDR2 SYDVKM. DNA of the CDR3: TGTGCCAGCACCCCAGGTGGAGGCTATGGCTACACCTTC. Amino acid sequence: CASTPGGGYGYTF.

V is TRBV28 and J is TRBJ2-7; tentative D call: TRBD1 (6 bases). Germline CDR1 is MDHEN and CDR2 is SYDVKM. The V end lost 7 bases, the J end lost 3 bases, and 13 bases lay between the germline ends. The CDR3 runs to 13 residues. DNA of the CDR3: TGTGCCAGCAACCCTCCGGACAGCTACGAGCAGTACTTC. Translation: CASNPPDSYEQYF.

V gene TRBV4-1 combines with J gene TRBJ1-4, with D unclear. The CDR3 contains 14 residues. Germline CDR1 and CDR2: MGHRA and YSYEKL. Trimming took 4 bases from V and 6 from J, leaving 12 bases between them. This CDR3 is CASSPVGGHEKLFF. The CDR3 coding sequence is TGCGCCAGCAGCCCCGTAGGAGGCCATGAAAAACTGTTTTTT.

The genes are TRBV9 and TRBJ2-1; TRBD2 might be the D (7 bases). CDR1 is SGDLS and CDR2 is YYNGEE in the germline V gene. V was trimmed by 4 bases and J by 8 bases, leaving 19 bases between them. CDR3 length equals 15 residues. The CDR3 loop reads CASSPQTGLGDEQFF. The CDR3 DNA follows: TGTGCCAGCAGCCCCCAGACAGGACTAGGTGATGAGCAGTTCTTC.

In its sample, this clone was seen once. V and J are TRBV7-3 and TRBJ2-7, with 11 bases aligning to TRBD2. The trim removed 3 bases at V and 6 bases at J, leaving 10 bases unmatched. The CDR3 is 16 residues long. The germline gives CDR1 SGHTA, CDR2 FQGTGA. CDR3 sequence reads: CASSFKPGLAVGEQYF. The CDR3 nucleotides are TGTGCCAGCAGCTTTAAACCGGGACTAGCGGTAGGCGAGCAGTACTTC.

In its sample, this clone was seen a few times. The CDR3 is CASSYLTGTAEAFF. For the CDR3, the DNA is TGTGCCAGCAGTTACCTGACAGGGACCGCTGAAGCTTTCTTT. The V and J genes are TRBV6-5 and TRBJ1-1, with 7 bases fitting TRBD1. V lost 2 bases and J lost 6; bases outside the gene matches: 6. The CDR3 sequence is 14 residues long. Germline values: CDR1 MNHEY, CDR2 SVGAGI.

The rearrangement links TRBV7-8 to TRBJ2-2; TRBD1 might be the D (5 bases). This CDR3 has 16 residues. The ends were cut back, 2 bases at V and 4 bases at J, with 14 bases in the middle. Germline CDR1 reads SGHVS; CDR2 reads FQNEAQ. The CDR3 nucleotides read TGTGCCAGCAGCTTAAGCCGACAGAGATCCACCGGGGAGCTGTTTTTT. This translates into CASSLSRQRSTGELFF.

The chain links TRBV9 to TRBJ2-3; TRBD2 agrees at 8 bases. Unmatched junction bases numbered 6, after V lost 4 bases and J lost 8 bases. Germline CDR1 reads SGDLS; CDR2 reads YYNGEE. The CDR3 covers 13 residues. Here the CDR3 DNA reads TGTGCCAGCAGCCGTCGGGGGGGGGTTACGCAGTATTTT. Its protein product is CASSRRGGVTQYF.

This clone has just one count. The chain uses TRBV6-1 and TRBJ2-3; D not certain. The V and J ends lost 11 bases and 0 bases respectively, with 12 bases between them. The germline CDR1 and CDR2 sequences are MNHNS and SASEGT. This CDR3 comprises 13 residues. The CDR3 nucleotides read TGTGCCGGCCACGACGGGAGCACAGATACGCAGTATTTT. Protein: CAGHDGSTDTQYF.

The chain combines TRBV7-2 with TRBJ2-7; 13 bases are shared with TRBD2. The CDR3 totals 15 residues. Germline trimming cut 5 bases from V and 2 bases from J; bases unmatched to any gene: 3. Germline V gene data show CDR1 as SGHTA and CDR2 as FQGNSA. The CDR3 spells CASSATSGGPYEQYF. The CDR3, as DNA: TGTGCCAGCAGCGCGACTAGCGGGGGGCCCTACGAGCAGTACTTC.

CDR3 coding DNA: TGCGCCAGCAGCACCTCTAGCGGGGGGGCTATTCACGAGCAGTACTTC. It specifies CASSTSSGGAIHEQYF. The chain links TRBV5-1 to TRBJ2-7; 12 bases are shared with TRBD2. This CDR3 contains 16 residues. From germline, CDR1 is SGHRS and CDR2 YFSETQ. V trimming: 4 bases; J trimming: 5 bases; junction bases outside the gene matches: 10.

The rearrangement joins TRBV10-3 to TRBJ2-3, with D maybe TRBD2 (6 bases). The V and J ends lost 5 bases and 6 bases respectively, with 9 bases between them. The germline V gene has CDR1 ENHRY and CDR2 SYGVKD. The CDR3 runs to 12 residues. The CDR3 spells CAISLGGDTQYF. The CDR3 DNA sequence: TGTGCCATCAGTCTTGGGGGGGATACGCAGTATTTT.

V usage is TRBV7-9 and J usage is TRBJ1-1; D is uncertain. V lost 1 base and J lost 6, with 9 bases in between. The CDR3 totals 13 residues. Germline values: CDR1 SEHNR, CDR2 FQNEAQ (reference sequence). The CDR3 region has the DNA TGTGCCAGCAGCTTAGGGCCTGCCGCTGAAGCTTTCTTT. It translates to CASSLGPAAEAFF.

The chain joins TRBV5-1 to TRBJ1-4; D is uncertain. The germline V and J ends were trimmed by 0 bases and 5 bases, with 11 bases remaining between them. CDR1 and CDR2 from the germline V gene are SGHRS and YFSETQ. CDR3 length equals 15 residues. The CDR3 protein is CASSLAPGLNEKLFF. The DNA for the CDR3 is TGCGCCAGCAGCTTGGCACCAGGATTAAATGAAAAACTGTTTTTT. Filled out from reference TRBV5-1 and TRBJ1-4, the complete variable domain reads KAGVTQTPRYLIKTRGQQVTLSCSPISGHRSVSWYQQTPGQGLQFLFEYFSETQRNKGNFPGRFSGRQFSNSRSEMNVSTLELGDSALYLCASSLAPGLNEKLFFGSGTQLSVL.

The genes are TRBV6-6 and TRBJ2-3, with TRBD1 matching over 10 bases. This CDR3 spans 14 amino acids. Trimming took 7 bases from V and 8 from J; bases not matched to a gene: 9. Germline loops: CDR1 MNHNY, CDR2 SVGAGI (reference sequence). CDR3 sequence: CASNDRGRGVTQYF. The DNA of the CDR3 is TGTGCCAGCAATGACAGGGGGCGCGGTGTTACGCAGTATTTT.

The V call is TRBV2, the J call TRBJ2-1; D is unresolved. The CDR3 consists of 12 residues. V lost 5 bases to trimming and J lost 9 bases, with 11 bases between them. The germline gives CDR1 SNHLY, CDR2 FYNNEI. The CDR3 sequence: CASSPRLGEQFF. The CDR3, as DNA: TGTGCCAGCAGTCCACGACTGGGTGAGCAGTTCTTC.

This clone has only a few counts. The chain couples TRBV30 to TRBJ2-2; D gene ambiguous. This CDR3 has 14 residues. Trimming cost V 4 bases and J 0 bases, with 9 bases left between them. In germline, CDR1 is GTSNPN, CDR2 SVGIG (reference sequence). The CDR3 DNA sequence: TGTGCCTGGAAGAGGCTTGCGAACACCGGGGAGCTGTTTTTT. Translating gives CAWKRLANTGELFF.

The CDR3 bases are TGTGCCAGCAGCTATGGGACAGGATACCCCTACGAGCAGTACTTC. Protein product: CASSYGTGYPYEQYF. The chain has TRBV7-9 and TRBJ2-7; TRBD1 agrees at 8 bases. Germline CDR1 is SEHNR and CDR2 is FQNEAQ (reference sequence). The CDR3 has 15 amino acids. After removal of 4 bases from V and 2 bases from J, the junction contained 7 bases not matched to a gene.

Points on this clone: The sample contains more than one DNA sequence encoding this CDR3. The chain joins TRBV19 to TRBJ2-1, with 11 positions matching TRBD2. Germline CDR1 is LNHDA and CDR2 is SQIVND (reference sequence). This CDR3 is built from 16 residues. V dropped 0 bases and J dropped 3; count of bases not matched to a gene: 1. Here the CDR3 DNA reads TGTGCCAGTAGTATAGAGGGGACTAGCGGCTACAATGAGCAGTTCTTC. Translation: CASSIEGTSGYNEQFF.

J is TRBJ1-5 and V is TRBV30, with TRBD1 matching 7 bases. The CDR3 is made up of 14 amino acids. The germline V gene has CDR1 GTSNPN and CDR2 SVGIG (reference sequence). After removal of 4 bases from V and 2 bases from J, the junction contained 5 bases not matched to a gene. CDR3 sequence: CAWTRDRGNQPQHF. The CDR3 nucleotides are TGTGCCTGGACTAGAGACAGGGGCAATCAGCCCCAGCATTTT.

J is TRBJ1-5 and V is TRBV21-1; the table gives TRBD1 as D, unverified against the DNA. TRBV21-1 is labeled a pseudogene. The CDR3 runs 10 residues. The CDR3 region is CARIDRGQHF. The CDR3 bases are TGTGCCAGAATTGACAGGGGCCAGCATTTT.